Presented here are 29 T cell receptor beta chains from one specimen sequenced in a study of shared clonotypes between healthy human individuals. The repertoire was sequenced with immunoSEQ multiplex PCR; TCRdb's copy has only in-frame clones and lacks some. The profile shows a few million clones, 93% of them singletons. The sample taken for sequencing was naive CD4+ T cells from PBMCs. As to subset: CD45RA+ positively selected. Every receptor here comes from a man aged 18 to 30 in good health. Some clones in this sample may be carry-over from other donors' samples.

The chain recombines TRBV5-1 with TRBJ2-1; unclear D gene. The length of the CDR3 is 17 residues. Trimming removed 2 bases at V and 0 bases at J, with 15 bases between. The germline V gene has CDR1 SGHRS and CDR2 YFSETQ. Here the CDR3 reads CASSLIPPSSSYNEQFF. Here the CDR3 DNA reads TGCGCCAGCAGCTTAATACCACCGTCCAGCTCCTACAATGAGCAGTTCTTC.

This chain joins TRBV7-9 and TRBJ2-5; either TRBD1 or TRBD2 may fit D (5 bases each). The CDR3 has 16 amino acids. Germline V gene data show CDR1 as SEHNR and CDR2 as FQNEAQ (reference sequence). V gave up 5 bases and J gave up 1 base, with 17 bases separating them. CDR3 region: CASSPGAGEPQETQYF. CDR3 DNA: TGTGCCAGCAGCCCCGGGGCAGGTGAGCCCCAAGAGACCCAGTACTTC.

This clone was seen only a few times. V and J are TRBV30 and TRBJ1-1; 8 bases are shared with TRBD1. V gave up 1 base and J gave up 2 bases; unmatched junction bases: 6. CDR1 and CDR2 (germline): GTSNPN, SVGIG (reference sequence). The CDR3 consists of 15 residues. In DNA form, the CDR3 reads TGTGCCTGGAGTGCACCCGGACAGGGAAACACTGAAGCTTTCTTT. It specifies CAWSAPGQGNTEAFF.

The chain combines TRBV15 with TRBJ2-3; 7 bases align to TRBD1. This CDR3 is built from 15 residues. In germline, CDR1 is LNHNV, CDR2 YYDKDF (reference sequence). V shed 2 bases, J shed 0 bases, and the junction held 2 bases outside the gene matches. The CDR3 region has the DNA TGTGCCACCAGCAGAAGGACAGGCAGCACAGATACGCAGTATTTT. Translating it yields CATSRRTGSTDTQYF.

The gene calls are TRBV7-7 and TRBJ2-2; D might be TRBD2 (6 bases). Trimming took off 5 bases at V and 1 base at J, with 14 bases between the two ends. Germline V CDR1 and CDR2: SSHAT, FNYEAQ (reference sequence). The CDR3 runs to 16 residues. The DNA of the CDR3 is TGTGCCAGCAGCCCACTCGGAGCGGGGAACACCGGGGAGCTGTTTTTT. This translates into CASSPLGAGNTGELFF.

This clone was recorded only once. The genes are TRBV6-1 and TRBJ1-3, with unresolved D. The CDR3 extends over 14 amino acids. Trimming stripped 10 bases from V and 4 bases from J, with 17 bases between. The germline V gene has CDR1 MNHNS and CDR2 SASEGT. CDR3 DNA: TGTGCCATCCAGGAACGGAGCGGGGGAAACACCATATATTTT. Amino acid sequence: CAIQERSGGNTIYF.

The genes are TRBV2 and TRBJ2-1, with 10 bases identical to TRBD2. This CDR3 spans 14 amino acids. Germline assignment: CDR1 SNHLY and CDR2 FYNNEI. V shed 6 bases, J shed 6 bases, and the junction held 5 bases outside the gene matches. CDR3 DNA sequence: TGTGCCAGCAGACAGGGACTAGCGCCCAATGAGCAGTTCTTC. Translating gives CASRQGLAPNEQFF.

The V gene is TRBV14, the J gene TRBJ2-5; TRBD1 matches 12 bases. J gave up 4 bases and V 4 bases, and 10 bases lay outside the gene matches. Germline CDR1 is SGHDN and CDR2 is FVKESK. The CDR3 loop spans 17 amino acids. The CDR3 DNA is TGTGCCAGCAGCCGGGACAGGGGGCAGTGGGTCCGAGAGACCCAGTACTTC. This codes for CASSRDRGQWVRETQYF.

The chain carries TRBV6-1 and TRBJ2-7; 7 positions match TRBD1. Per germline, CDR1 MNHNS and CDR2 SASEGT. The CDR3 consists of 13 residues. The V and J ends lost 7 bases and 6 bases, in that order; junction bases with no gene match: 9. CDR3 nucleotides: TGTGCCAGCACCGAACAGGGGATCGGCGAGCAGTACTTC. Translation gives CASTEQGIGEQYF.

This chain connects TRBV5-4 to TRBJ1-1, with D possibly being TRBD1 (6 bases). The V end was cut by 7 bases, the J end by 5 bases, with 18 bases between. CDR3 length equals 14 residues. Looked up from germline, CDR1 is SGHNT and CDR2 is YYREEE (reference sequence). The CDR3 nucleotides read TGTGCCAGCGCATCTCAAGGGGGTCAGACTGAAGCTTTCTTT. Translating it yields CASASQGGQTEAFF.

This sequence joins TRBV18 and TRBJ1-5, with D unclear. The germline V gene has CDR1 KGHSH and CDR2 LQKENI. Trimming took 4 bases from V and 5 from J, leaving 9 bases between them. CDR3 length: 13 amino acids. DNA for the CDR3: TGTGCCAGCTCACTTCTGAGTGATCAGCCCCAGCATTTT. This codes for CASSLLSDQPQHF.

Regarding this clone: The same CDR3 can be traced to other DNA sequences in this sample. The rearrangement uses TRBV6-5 and TRBJ2-2; D not resolved. Germline V gene lookup returns CDR1 MNHEY and CDR2 SVGAGI. The CDR3 consists of 12 residues. V was cut by 0 bases and J by 7 bases, with 3 bases left in between. The CDR3 DNA follows: TGTGCCAGCAGTTACTCGGGCGGGGAGCTGTTTTTT. Translation: CASSYSGGELFF.

The chain uses TRBV7-2 and TRBJ2-7; a weak D match, TRBD2 (6 bases). Trimming left V 3 bases short and J 2 bases short, with 11 bases between. Germline values: CDR1 SGHTA, CDR2 FQGNSA. The CDR3 is made up of 14 amino acids. In DNA, the CDR3 is TGTGCCAGCAGCTTGGACGGGACTCCCTACGAGCAGTACTTC. Encoded protein: CASSLDGTPYEQYF.

The chain links TRBV7-6 to TRBJ2-1; 9 nucleotides align to TRBD2. With 5 bases clipped from V and 4 bases from J, the junction kept 9 bases outside the gene matches. The CDR3 is 16 residues long. CDR1 and CDR2 from the germline V gene are SGHVS and FNYEAQ. The CDR3 here is CASSPLAGSRYNEQFF. The CDR3 DNA is TGTGCCAGCAGCCCCCTAGCGGGGAGTCGGTACAATGAGCAGTTCTTC.

The CDR3 loop is CASSLGGALRETYEQYF. For the CDR3, the DNA is TGTGCCAGCAGCTTAGGGGGGGCCCTCAGGGAGACCTACGAGCAGTACTTC. The chain combines TRBV11-3 with TRBJ2-7; either TRBD1 or TRBD2 may fit D (6 bases each). V was shortened by 1 base and J by 2 bases, with 18 bases between the two germline ends. CDR3 length equals 17 residues. The germline gives CDR1 SGHNT, CDR2 YENEEA.

The chain links TRBV6-6 to TRBJ2-5; D remains unclear. CDR3 size: 13 residues. V was shortened by 6 bases and J by 5 bases, with 13 bases between the two germline ends. CDR1 is MNHNY and CDR2 is SVGAGI in the germline V gene (reference sequence). CDR3 coding DNA: TGTGCCAGCAGCCTTCCGGGCAGCGAGACCCAGTACTTC. The encoded protein is CASSLPGSETQYF.

The CDR3, as DNA: TGTGCCAGCAGCTACCCACTCGACTCCTACGAGCAGTACTTC. This sequence encodes CASSYPLDSYEQYF. V and J are TRBV5-8 and TRBJ2-7; D not resolved. This CDR3 comprises 14 residues. Germline assignment: CDR1 SGHTS and CDR2 YDEGEE. Trimming cost V 3 bases and J 0 bases, with 10 bases left between them.

The V gene is TRBV7-9, the J gene TRBJ1-5; no reliable D call. This CDR3 is 15 amino acids long. Germline values: CDR1 SEHNR, CDR2 FQNEAQ (reference sequence). Trimming removed 5 bases at V and 1 base at J, with 12 bases between. Here the CDR3 DNA reads TGTGCCAGCAGCGCCTCGACCCTGAGCAATCAGCCCCAGCATTTT. The encoded protein is CASSASTLSNQPQHF. Variable domain in full (rest from reference TRBV7-9 and TRBJ1-5): DTGVSQNPRHKITKRGQNVTFRCDPISEHNRLYWYRQTLGQGPEFLTYFQNEAQLEKSRLLSDRFSAERPKGSFSTLEIQRTEQGDSAMYLCASSASTLSNQPQHFGDGTRLSIL.

This chain uses TRBV5-1 with TRBJ2-2; perhaps TRBD1 as D (5 bases). Germline CDR1 and CDR2: SGHRS and YFSETQ. The CDR3 runs 18 residues. Between the trimmed V and J ends, which lost 0 bases and 4 bases, there was a span of 19 bases. The DNA for the CDR3 is TGCGCCAGCAGCTTGGGCGCTTCACAGGCGCTTAGCACCGGGGAGCTGTTTTTT. Translation gives CASSLGASQALSTGELFF.

This rearrangement joins TRBV19 to TRBJ2-4, with D maybe TRBD2 (5 bases). The V end was cut by 8 bases, the J end by 0 bases, with 14 bases between. CDR1 is LNHDA, CDR2 SQIVND, per germline (reference sequence). The CDR3 spans 15 residues. The CDR3 DNA follows: TGTGCCAGTTCCTCGGCACGGGGAGCCAAAAACATTCAGTACTTC. This codes for CASSSARGAKNIQYF.

This chain joins TRBV5-1 and TRBJ1-3; D call uncertain. Trimming took 4 bases from V and 3 from J, leaving 11 bases between them. CDR3 length equals 14 residues. Germline CDR1 reads SGHRS; CDR2 reads YFSETQ. Written as DNA, the CDR3 is TGCGCCAGCAGCCCTGGTGGGCTTGGAAACACCATATATTTT. It specifies CASSPGGLGNTIYF.

The chain uses TRBV7-2 and TRBJ2-1, with D maybe TRBD2 (6 bases). V was pared by 10 bases and J by 3 bases, with 25 bases between. This CDR3 has 17 amino acids. Germline assignment: CDR1 SGHTA and CDR2 FQGNSA. Here the CDR3 DNA reads TGTGCCACAGCAGCAAGACGGAGGGCCCTCGGCTACAATGAGCAGTTCTTC. Encoded protein: CATAARRRALGYNEQFF.

CDR3 loop: CASSYGGRGTDTQYF. CDR3 nucleotides: TGTGCCAGCAGTTACGGGGGCCGGGGGACAGATACGCAGTATTTT. The chain employs TRBV6-5 and TRBJ2-3; D is possibly TRBD1 or TRBD2 (6 bases each). This CDR3 contains 15 residues. The ends were cut back, 2 bases at V and 3 bases at J, with 12 bases in the middle. The germline gives CDR1 MNHEY, CDR2 SVGAGI.

The genes are TRBV5-1 and TRBJ1-1; D unclear. Germline V gene lookup returns CDR1 SGHRS and CDR2 YFSETQ. V was clipped by 5 bases and J by 7 bases, with 15 bases between them. The CDR3 length is 13 residues. The CDR3 protein is CASRELWGDEAFF. CDR3 DNA sequence: TGCGCCAGCAGGGAATTATGGGGAGATGAAGCTTTCTTT.

This rearrangement joins TRBV5-1 to TRBJ1-3; D is possibly TRBD1 (5 bases). With 2 bases removed from V and 0 bases from J, the gap between germline ends came to 15 bases. The CDR3 length is 17 residues. Germline CDR1 SGHRS, CDR2 YFSETQ. CDR3 in amino acids: CASSLPRTSGSGNTIYF. The DNA for the CDR3 is TGCGCCAGCAGCTTACCAAGGACAAGTGGCTCTGGAAACACCATATATTTT.

The chain joins TRBV9 to TRBJ1-1; no definite D call. CDR1 SGDLS and CDR2 YYNGEE come from the germline V gene. V lost 7 bases and J 3 bases, leaving 16 bases between the germline ends. The CDR3 runs to 14 residues. The CDR3 spells CASSQNTGYTEAFF. In DNA, the CDR3 is TGTGCCAGCTCCCAGAACACGGGGTACACTGAAGCTTTCTTT.

The chain recombines TRBV7-2 with TRBJ2-3, with TRBD2 matching over 12 bases. Trimming cost V 5 bases and J 4 bases; bases outside gene matches: 10. Per the germline V gene, CDR1 is SGHTA and CDR2 is FQGNSA. CDR3 length equals 17 residues. The CDR3 reads CASSLTASGRGPDTQYF. In DNA, the CDR3 is TGTGCCAGCAGCCTTACGGCTAGCGGGAGGGGTCCAGATACGCAGTATTTT.

The rearrangement links TRBV5-1 to TRBJ2-7; tentatively, D is TRBD1 (5 bases). Looked up from germline, CDR1 is SGHRS and CDR2 is YFSETQ. Between the trimmed V and J ends, which lost 0 bases and 6 bases, there was a span of 13 bases. CDR3 length: 14 residues. CDR3 DNA sequence: TGCGCCAGCAGCTTGGAGGGGTCGGTCCCCGAGCAGTACTTC. Its translation is CASSLEGSVPEQYF.

The rearrangement uses TRBV19 and TRBJ1-2; D ambiguous. This CDR3 is built from 13 residues. Germline CDR1 is LNHDA and CDR2 is SQIVND (reference sequence). The germline V and J ends were trimmed by 3 bases and 4 bases, with 9 bases remaining between them. Here the CDR3 DNA reads TGTGCCAGTAGTATTCCCTTTGGCTATGGCTACACCTTC. Protein: CASSIPFGYGYTF.